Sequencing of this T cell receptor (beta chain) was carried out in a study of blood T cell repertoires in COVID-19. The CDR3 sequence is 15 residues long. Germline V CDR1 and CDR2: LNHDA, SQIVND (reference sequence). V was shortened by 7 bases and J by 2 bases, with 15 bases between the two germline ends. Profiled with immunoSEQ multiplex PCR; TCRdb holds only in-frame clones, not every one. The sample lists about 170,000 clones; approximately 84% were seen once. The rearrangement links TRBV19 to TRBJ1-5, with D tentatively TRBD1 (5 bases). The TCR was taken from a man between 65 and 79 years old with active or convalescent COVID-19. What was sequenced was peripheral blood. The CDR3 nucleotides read TGTGCCAGTACCCCCGACGGGGGGGGCAATCAGCCCCAGCATTTT. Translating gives CASTPDGGGNQPQHF.